This T cell receptor beta chain was observed in a study of cytomegalovirus exposure and HLA in healthy donors. General observations from the study: Highly shared variants forming one cluster were likely a sequencing artifact. Reported performance of the classifier showed diagnosis of cytomegalovirus status with high specificity and sensitivity. Later analysis indicated greater clonal expansion among HLA-associated TCR beta chains than among equally common other chains.

Germline V gene sequence: CDR1 LNHDA, CDR2 SQIVND (reference sequence). V was pared by 1 base and J by 4 bases, with 4 bases of the junction left unmatched. The CDR3 length is 15 residues. Researchers ran the PCR with 60 Vbeta and 13 Jbeta primers. Assay: immunoSEQ multiplex PCR; the TCRdb copy retains only in-frame clones and omits some. The table shows 100,000 to 150,000 clones, with around 80% occurring only once. With respect to this clone: Its target is not known.

The chain links TRBV19 to TRBJ1-1; TRBD1 matches 9 bases. The source material was PBMCs. The TCR comes from a woman aged 18-29 years in good health and CMV-seronegative. The CDR3 loop is CASSIGRTGATEAFF. For the CDR3, the DNA is TGTGCCAGTAGTATAGGCCGGACAGGGGCCACTGAAGCTTTCTTT.